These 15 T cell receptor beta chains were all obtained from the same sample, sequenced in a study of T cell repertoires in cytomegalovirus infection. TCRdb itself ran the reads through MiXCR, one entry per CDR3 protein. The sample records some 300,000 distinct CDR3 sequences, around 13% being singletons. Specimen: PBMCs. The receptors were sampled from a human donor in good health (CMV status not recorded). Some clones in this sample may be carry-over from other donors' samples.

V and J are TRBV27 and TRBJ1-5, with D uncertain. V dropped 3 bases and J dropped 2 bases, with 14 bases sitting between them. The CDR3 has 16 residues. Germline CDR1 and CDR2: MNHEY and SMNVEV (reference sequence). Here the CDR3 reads CASSFRSPAGNQPQHF. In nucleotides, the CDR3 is TGTGCCAGCAGTTTTAGGTCCCCCGCAGGCAATCAGCCCCAGCATTTT.

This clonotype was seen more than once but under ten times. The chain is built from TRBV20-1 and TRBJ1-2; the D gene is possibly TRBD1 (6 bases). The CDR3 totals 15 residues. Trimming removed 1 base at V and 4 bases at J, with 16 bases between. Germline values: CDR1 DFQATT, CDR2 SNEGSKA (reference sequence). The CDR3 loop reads CSARALNIQGYGYTF. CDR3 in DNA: TGCAGTGCTAGAGCGCTCAACATACAGGGCTATGGCTACACCTTC.

As DNA, the CDR3 is TGCAGCGTGACCGGGGCCGGGGCTAACTATGGCTACACCTTC. This sequence encodes CSVTGAGANYGYTF. The chain links TRBV29-1 to TRBJ1-2; possibly TRBD1 for D (5 bases). Germline loops: CDR1 SQVTM, CDR2 ANQGSEA. This CDR3 is 14 amino acids long. The V and J ends lost 6 bases and 0 bases respectively, with 14 bases between them.

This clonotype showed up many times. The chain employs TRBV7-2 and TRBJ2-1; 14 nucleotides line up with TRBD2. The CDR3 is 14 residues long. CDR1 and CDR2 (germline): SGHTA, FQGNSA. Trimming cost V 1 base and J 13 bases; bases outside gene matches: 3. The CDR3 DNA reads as TGTGCCAGCAGCTTAGGACTAGCGGGAGGGAAACAGTTCTTC. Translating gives CASSLGLAGGKQFF.

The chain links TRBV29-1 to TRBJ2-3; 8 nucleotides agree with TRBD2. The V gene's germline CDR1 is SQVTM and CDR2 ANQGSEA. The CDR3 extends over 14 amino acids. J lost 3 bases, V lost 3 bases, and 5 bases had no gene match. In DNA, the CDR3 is TGCAGCGTTGATTCGCGGGAGGTAACAGATACGCAGTATTTT. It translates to CSVDSREVTDTQYF.

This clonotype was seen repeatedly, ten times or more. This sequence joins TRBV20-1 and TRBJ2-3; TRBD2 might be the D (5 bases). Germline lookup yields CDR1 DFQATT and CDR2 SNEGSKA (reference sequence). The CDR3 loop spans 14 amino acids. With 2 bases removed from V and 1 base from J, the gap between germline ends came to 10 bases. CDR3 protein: CSARLAPRTDTQYF. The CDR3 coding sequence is TGCAGTGCTAGACTAGCCCCGCGCACAGATACGCAGTATTTT.

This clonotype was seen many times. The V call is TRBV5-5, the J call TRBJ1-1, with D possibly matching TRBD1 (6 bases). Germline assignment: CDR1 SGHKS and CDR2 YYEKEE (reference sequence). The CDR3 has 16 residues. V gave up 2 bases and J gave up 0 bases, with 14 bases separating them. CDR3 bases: TGTGCCAGCAGCTTTGTACAGGGACCGATGAACACTGAAGCTTTCTTT. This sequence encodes CASSFVQGPMNTEAFF. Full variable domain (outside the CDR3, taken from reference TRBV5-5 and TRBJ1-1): DAGVTQSPTHLIKTRGQQVTLRCSPISGHKSVSWYQQVLGQGPQFIFQYYEKEERGRGNFPDRFSARQFPNYSSELNVNALLLGDSALYLCASSFVQGPMNTEAFFGQGTRLTVV.

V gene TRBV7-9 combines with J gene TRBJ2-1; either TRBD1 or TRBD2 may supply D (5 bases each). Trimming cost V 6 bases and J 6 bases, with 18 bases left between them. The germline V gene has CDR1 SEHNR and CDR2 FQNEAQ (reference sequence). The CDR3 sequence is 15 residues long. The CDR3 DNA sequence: TGTGCCAGCAGTTACCCGGGACCCCAGGGCAATGAGCAGTTCTTC. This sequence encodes CASSYPGPQGNEQFF. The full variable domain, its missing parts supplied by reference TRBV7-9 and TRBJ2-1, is DTGVSQNPRHKITKRGQNVTFRCDPISEHNRLYWYRQTLGQGPEFLTYFQNEAQLEKSRLLSDRFSAERPKGSFSTLEIQRTEQGDSAMYLCASSYPGPQGNEQFFGPGTRLTVL.

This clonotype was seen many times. The DNA for the CDR3 is TGTGCCAGCAGCTCCTGGGACCGACTAGGGTACACTGAAGCTTTCTTT. Encoded protein: CASSSWDRLGYTEAFF. The chain couples TRBV11-2 to TRBJ1-1; TRBD1 might be the D (5 bases). V was shortened by 4 bases and J by 3 bases, with 18 bases between the two germline ends. The CDR3 extends over 16 amino acids. Looked up from germline, CDR1 is SGHAT and CDR2 is FQNNGV. Looking up the rest from reference TRBV11-2 and TRBJ1-1 gives the full variable domain: EAGVAQSPRYKIIEKRQSVAFWCNPISGHATLYWYQQILGQGPKLLIQFQNNGVVDDSQLPKDRFSAERLKGVDSTLKIQPAKLEDSAVYLCASSSWDRLGYTEAFFGQGTRLTVV.

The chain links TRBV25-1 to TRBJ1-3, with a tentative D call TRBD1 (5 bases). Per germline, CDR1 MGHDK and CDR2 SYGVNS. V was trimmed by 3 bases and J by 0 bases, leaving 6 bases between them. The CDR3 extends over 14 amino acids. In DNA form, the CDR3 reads TGTGCCAGCAGTGAGACAGCCTCTGGAAACACCATATATTTT. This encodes CASSETASGNTIYF.

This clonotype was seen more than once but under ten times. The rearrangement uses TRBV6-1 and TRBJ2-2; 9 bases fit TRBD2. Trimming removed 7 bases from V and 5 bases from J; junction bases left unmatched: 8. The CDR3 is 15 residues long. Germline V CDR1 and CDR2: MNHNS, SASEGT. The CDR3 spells CASNGGGAGTGELFF. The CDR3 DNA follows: TGTGCCAGCAACGGCGGGGGGGCTGGAACCGGGGAGCTGTTTTTT.

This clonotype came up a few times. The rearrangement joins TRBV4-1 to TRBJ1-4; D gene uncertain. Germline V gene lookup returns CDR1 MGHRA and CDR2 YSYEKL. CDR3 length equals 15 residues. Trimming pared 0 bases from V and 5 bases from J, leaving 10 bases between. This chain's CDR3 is CASSQEQKTNEKLFF. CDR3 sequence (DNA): TGCGCCAGCAGCCAAGAACAGAAGACCAATGAAAAACTGTTTTTT.

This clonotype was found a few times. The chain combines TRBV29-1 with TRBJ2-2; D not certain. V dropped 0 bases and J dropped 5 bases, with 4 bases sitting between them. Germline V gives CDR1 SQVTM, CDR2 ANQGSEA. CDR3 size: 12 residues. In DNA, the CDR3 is TGCAGCGTTGAAGAAGGAACCGGGGAGCTGTTTTTT. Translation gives CSVEEGTGELFF.

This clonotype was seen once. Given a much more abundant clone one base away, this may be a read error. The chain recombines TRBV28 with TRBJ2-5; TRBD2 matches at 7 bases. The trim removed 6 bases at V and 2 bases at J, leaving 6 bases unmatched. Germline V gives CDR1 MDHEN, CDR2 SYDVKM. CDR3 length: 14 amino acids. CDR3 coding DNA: TGTGCCAGCAGCCTCCTCGGGAGGCAAGAGACCCAGTACTTC. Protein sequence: CASSLLGRQETQYF.

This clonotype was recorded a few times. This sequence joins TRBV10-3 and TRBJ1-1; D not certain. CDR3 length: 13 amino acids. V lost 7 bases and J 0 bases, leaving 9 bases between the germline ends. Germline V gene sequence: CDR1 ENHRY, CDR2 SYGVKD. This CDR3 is CAITPQMNTEAFF. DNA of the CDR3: TGTGCCATCACCCCCCAGATGAACACTGAAGCTTTCTTT.